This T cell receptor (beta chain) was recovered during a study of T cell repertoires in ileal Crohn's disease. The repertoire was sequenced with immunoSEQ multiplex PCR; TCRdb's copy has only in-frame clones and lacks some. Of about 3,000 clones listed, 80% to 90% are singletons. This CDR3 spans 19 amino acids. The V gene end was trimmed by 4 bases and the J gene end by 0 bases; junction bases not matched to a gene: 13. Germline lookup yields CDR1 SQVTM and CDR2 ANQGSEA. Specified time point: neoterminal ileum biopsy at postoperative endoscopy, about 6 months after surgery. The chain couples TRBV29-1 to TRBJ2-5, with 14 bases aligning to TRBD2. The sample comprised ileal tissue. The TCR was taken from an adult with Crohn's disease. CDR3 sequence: CSVAGTSGGGGIYQETQYF. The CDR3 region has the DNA TGCAGCGTTGCAGGGACTAGCGGGGGAGGGGGAATTTACCAAGAGACCCAGTACTTC.